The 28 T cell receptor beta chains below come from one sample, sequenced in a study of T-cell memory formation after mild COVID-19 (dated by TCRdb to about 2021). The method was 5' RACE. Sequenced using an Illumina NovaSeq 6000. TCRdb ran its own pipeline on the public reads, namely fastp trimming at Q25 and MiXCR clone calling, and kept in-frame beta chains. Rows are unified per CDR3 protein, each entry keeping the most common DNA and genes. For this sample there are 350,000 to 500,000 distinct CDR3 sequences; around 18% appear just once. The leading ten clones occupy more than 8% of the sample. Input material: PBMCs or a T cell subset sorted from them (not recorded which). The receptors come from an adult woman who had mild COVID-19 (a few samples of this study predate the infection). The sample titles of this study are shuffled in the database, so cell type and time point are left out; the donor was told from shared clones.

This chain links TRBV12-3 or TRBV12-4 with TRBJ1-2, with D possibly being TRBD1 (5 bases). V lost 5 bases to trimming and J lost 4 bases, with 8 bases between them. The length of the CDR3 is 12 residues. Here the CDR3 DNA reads TGTGCCAGCAGTCCAGGGAGCTATGGCTACACCTTC. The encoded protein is CASSPGSYGYTF.

DNA for the CDR3: TGTGCCAGCAGCCACGTGGCCGCCGAAGCTTTCTTT. Residues: CASSHVAAEAFF. The chain uses TRBV14 and TRBJ1-1; D is unclear. Germline CDR1 and CDR2: SGHDN and FVKESK. CDR3 size: 12 residues. The V end was cut by 3 bases, the J end by 8 bases, with 10 bases between.

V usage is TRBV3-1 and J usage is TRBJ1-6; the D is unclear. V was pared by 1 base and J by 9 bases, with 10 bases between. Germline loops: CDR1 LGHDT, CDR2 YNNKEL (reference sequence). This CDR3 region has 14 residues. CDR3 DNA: TGTGCCAGCAGCCAAGTGCCATACGGTTCACCCCTCCACTTT. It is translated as CASSQVPYGSPLHF.

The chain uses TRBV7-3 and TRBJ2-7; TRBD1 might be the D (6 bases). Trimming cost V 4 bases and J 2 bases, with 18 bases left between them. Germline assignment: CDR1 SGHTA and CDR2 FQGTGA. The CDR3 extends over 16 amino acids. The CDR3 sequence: CASSCILQGLTYEQYF. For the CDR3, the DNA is TGTGCCAGCAGCTGTATCCTACAGGGTCTGACCTACGAGCAGTACTTC.

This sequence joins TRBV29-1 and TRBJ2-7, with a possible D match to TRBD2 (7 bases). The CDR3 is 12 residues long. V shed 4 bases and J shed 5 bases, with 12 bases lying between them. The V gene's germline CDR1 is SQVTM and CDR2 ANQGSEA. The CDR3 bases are TGCAGCGTTGGCGAGGGGGGGGACGAGCAGTACTTC. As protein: CSVGEGGDEQYF.

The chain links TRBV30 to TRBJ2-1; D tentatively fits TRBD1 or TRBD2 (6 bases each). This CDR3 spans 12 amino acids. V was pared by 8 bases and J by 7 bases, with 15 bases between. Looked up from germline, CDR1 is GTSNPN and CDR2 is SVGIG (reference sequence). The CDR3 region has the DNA TGTGCCCTCAGGAGGGGGTGGAATGAGCAGTTCTTC. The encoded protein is CALRRGWNEQFF.

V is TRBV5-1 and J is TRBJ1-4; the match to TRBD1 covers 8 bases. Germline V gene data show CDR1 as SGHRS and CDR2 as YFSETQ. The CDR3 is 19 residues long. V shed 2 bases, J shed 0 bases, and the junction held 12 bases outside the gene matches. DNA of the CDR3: TGCGCCAGCAGCTTTGGATCGACAGGGGAACATGCAACTAATGAAAAACTGTTTTTT. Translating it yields CASSFGSTGEHATNEKLFF.

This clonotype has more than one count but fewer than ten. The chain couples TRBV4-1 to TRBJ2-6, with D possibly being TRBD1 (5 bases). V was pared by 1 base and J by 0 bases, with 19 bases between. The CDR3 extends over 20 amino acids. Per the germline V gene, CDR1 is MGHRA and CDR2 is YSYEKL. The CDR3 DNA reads TGCGCCAGCAGCCAAGCCCCACTTTGGGGCAGATCCTCTGGGGCCAACGTCCTGACTTTC. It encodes CASSQAPLWGRSSGANVLTF.

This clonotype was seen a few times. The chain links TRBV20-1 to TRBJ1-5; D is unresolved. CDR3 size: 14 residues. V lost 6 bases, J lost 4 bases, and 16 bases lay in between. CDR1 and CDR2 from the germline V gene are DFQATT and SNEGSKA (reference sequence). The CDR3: CSAPAQADNQPQHF. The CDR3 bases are TGCAGTGCCCCGGCCCAGGCCGATAATCAGCCCCAGCATTTT.

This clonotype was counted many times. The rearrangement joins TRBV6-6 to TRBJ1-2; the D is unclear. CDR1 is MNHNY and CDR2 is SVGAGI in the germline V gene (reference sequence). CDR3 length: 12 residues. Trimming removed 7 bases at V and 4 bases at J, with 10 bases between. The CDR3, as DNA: TGTGCCAGCACCTTAGACGGCTATGGCTACACCTTC. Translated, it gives CASTLDGYGYTF.

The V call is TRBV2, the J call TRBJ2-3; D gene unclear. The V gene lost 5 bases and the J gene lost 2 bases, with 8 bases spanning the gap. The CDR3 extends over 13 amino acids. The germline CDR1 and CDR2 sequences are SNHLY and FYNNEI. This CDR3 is CASSTDHTDTQYF. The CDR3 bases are TGTGCCAGCAGTACGGATCACACAGATACGCAGTATTTT.

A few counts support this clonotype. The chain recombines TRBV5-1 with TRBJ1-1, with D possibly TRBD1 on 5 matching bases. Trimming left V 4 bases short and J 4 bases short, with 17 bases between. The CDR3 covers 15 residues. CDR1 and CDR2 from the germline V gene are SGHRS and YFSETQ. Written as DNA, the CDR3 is TGCGCCAGCAGCCCGGGGGGGGTCAGCGGCACTGAAGCTTTCTTT. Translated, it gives CASSPGGVSGTEAFF.

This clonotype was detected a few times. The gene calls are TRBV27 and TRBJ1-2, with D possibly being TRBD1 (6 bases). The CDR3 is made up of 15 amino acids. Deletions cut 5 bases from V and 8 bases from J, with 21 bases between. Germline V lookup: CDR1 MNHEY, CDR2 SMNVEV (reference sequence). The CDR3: CASSDLLQGYYGYTF. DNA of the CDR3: TGTGCCAGCAGTGACTTACTACAGGGATATTACGGCTACACCTTC.

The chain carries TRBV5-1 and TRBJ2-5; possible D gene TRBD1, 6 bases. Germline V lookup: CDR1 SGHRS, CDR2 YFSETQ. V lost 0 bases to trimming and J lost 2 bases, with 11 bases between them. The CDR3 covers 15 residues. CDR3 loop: CASSLASQGQETQYF. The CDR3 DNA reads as TGCGCCAGCAGCTTGGCCTCGCAGGGGCAAGAGACCCAGTACTTC. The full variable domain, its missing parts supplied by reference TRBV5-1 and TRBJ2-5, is KAGVTQTPRYLIKTRGQQVTLSCSPISGHRSVSWYQQTPGQGLQFLFEYFSETQRNKGNFPGRFSGRQFSNSRSEMNVSTLELGDSALYLCASSLASQGQETQYFGPGTRLLVL.

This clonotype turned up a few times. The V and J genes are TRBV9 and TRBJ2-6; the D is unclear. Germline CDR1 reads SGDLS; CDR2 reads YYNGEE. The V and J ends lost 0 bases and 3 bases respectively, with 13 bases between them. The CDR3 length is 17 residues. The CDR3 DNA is TGTGCCAGCAGCGTAGCCGGGCATCCAGGTGGGGCCAACGTCCTGACTTTC. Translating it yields CASSVAGHPGGANVLTF.

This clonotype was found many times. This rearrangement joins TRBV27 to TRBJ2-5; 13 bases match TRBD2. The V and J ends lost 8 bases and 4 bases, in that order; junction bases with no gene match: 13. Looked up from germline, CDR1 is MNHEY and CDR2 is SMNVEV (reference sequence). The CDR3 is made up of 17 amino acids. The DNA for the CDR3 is TGTGCCAGCGGACGGACTAGCGGGAGTCTGTTTGTAGAGACCCAGTACTTC. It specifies CASGRTSGSLFVETQYF.

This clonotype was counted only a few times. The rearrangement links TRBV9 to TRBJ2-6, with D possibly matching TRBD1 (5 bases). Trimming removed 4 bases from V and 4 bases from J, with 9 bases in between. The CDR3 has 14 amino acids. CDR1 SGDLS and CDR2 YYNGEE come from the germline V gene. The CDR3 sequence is CASSSRTGANVLTF. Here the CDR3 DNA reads TGTGCCAGCAGCTCCCGGACAGGGGCCAACGTCCTGACTTTC.

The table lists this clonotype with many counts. CDR3 residues: CSAVGLAGRYNEQFF. The CDR3 nucleotides are TGCAGCGCCGTGGGGCTAGCGGGGCGATACAATGAGCAGTTCTTC. The V call is TRBV29-1, the J call TRBJ2-1, with 9 bases lining up with TRBD2. CDR1 and CDR2 (germline): SQVTM, ANQGSEA. There are 15 residues in the CDR3. V shed 7 bases and J 4 bases; nucleotides not matched to a gene: 11.

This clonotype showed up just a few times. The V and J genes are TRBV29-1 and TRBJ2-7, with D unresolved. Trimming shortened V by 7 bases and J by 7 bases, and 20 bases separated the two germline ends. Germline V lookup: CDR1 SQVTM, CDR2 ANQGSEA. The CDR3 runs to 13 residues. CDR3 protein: CSAAVQLLGEQYF. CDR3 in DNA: TGCAGCGCTGCGGTACAGCTGCTTGGAGAGCAGTACTTC.

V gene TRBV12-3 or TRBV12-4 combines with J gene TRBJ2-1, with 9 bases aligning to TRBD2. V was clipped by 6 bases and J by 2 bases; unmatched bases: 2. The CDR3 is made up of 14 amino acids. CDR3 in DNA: TGTGCCAGCAGCGTAGCGGGAGCCTACAATGAGCAGTTCTTC. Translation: CASSVAGAYNEQFF.

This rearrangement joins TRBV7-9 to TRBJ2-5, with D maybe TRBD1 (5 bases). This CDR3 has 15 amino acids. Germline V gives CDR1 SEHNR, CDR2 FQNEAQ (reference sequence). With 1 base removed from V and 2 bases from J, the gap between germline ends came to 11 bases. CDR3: CASSLVVTGQETQYF. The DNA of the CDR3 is TGTGCCAGCAGCTTAGTGGTCACAGGACAAGAGACCCAGTACTTC.

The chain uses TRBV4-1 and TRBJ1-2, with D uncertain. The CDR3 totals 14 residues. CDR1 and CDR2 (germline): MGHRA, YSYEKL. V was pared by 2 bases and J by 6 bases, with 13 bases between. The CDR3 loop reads CASSQPGSRNGYTF. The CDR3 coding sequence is TGCGCCAGCAGCCAACCCGGGTCCCGCAATGGCTACACCTTC.

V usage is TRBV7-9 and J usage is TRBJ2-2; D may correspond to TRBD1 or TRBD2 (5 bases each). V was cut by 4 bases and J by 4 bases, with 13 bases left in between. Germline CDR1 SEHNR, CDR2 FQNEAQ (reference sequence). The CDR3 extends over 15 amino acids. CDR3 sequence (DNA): TGTGCCAGCAGCTCCGGGGCCCCGATCACCGGGGAGCTGTTTTTT. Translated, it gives CASSSGAPITGELFF.

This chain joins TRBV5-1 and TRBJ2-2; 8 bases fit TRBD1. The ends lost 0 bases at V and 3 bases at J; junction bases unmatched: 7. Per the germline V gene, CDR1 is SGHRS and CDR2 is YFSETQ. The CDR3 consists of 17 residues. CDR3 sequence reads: CASSLARRGPYTGELFF. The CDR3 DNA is TGCGCCAGCAGCTTGGCCCGCAGGGGGCCCTACACCGGGGAGCTGTTTTTT.

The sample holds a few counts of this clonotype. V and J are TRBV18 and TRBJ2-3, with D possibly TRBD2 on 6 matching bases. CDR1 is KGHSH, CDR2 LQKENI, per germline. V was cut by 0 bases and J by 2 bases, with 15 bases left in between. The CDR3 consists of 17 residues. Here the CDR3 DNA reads TGTGCCAGCTCACCACCGTTCGGGGGAGGTCCCACAGATACGCAGTATTTT. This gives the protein CASSPPFGGGPTDTQYF.

The CDR3 nucleotides are TGCAGTGCTAGAGATATAGCGGGGGTCTACGAGCAGTACTTC. This translates into CSARDIAGVYEQYF. The rearrangement uses TRBV20-1 and TRBJ2-7, with TRBD2 matching 9 bases. After removal of 0 bases from V and 3 bases from J, the junction contained 3 bases not matched to a gene. The CDR3 extends over 14 amino acids. Germline loops: CDR1 DFQATT, CDR2 SNEGSKA (reference sequence).

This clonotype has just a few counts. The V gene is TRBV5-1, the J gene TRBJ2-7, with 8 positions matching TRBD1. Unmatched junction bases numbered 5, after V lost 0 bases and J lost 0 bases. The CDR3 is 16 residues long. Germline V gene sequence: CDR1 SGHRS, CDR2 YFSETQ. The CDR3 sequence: CASSLGPGQGSYEQYF. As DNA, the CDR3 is TGCGCCAGCAGCTTGGGGCCAGGACAGGGCTCCTACGAGCAGTACTTC.

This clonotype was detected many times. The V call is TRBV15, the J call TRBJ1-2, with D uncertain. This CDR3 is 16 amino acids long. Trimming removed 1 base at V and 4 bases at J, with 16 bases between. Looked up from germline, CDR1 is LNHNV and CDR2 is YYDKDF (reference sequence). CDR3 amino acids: CATSRGAGGGVYGYTF. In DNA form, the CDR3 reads TGTGCCACCAGCAGAGGGGCAGGAGGAGGTGTCTATGGCTACACCTTC.